This T cell receptor beta chain was identified in a study of cytomegalovirus exposure and HLA in healthy donors. Trimming cost V 8 bases and J 4 bases; bases outside gene matches: 7. Germline CDR1 is SGHAT and CDR2 is FQNNGV. This CDR3 is 15 amino acids long. The PCR had 60 Vbeta and 13 Jbeta primers. Repertoires were generated with immunoSEQ multiplex PCR, while TCRdb's copy carries only in-frame clones and drops some. The sample lists approximately 160,000 clones, around 68% occurring once. This clone appeared a single time. Its antigen remains unknown. Study-wide findings and caveats: In a later analysis, HLA-associated TCR beta chains were more clonally expanded than equally common others. According to an earlier analysis, most TCR beta V segments yielded productive rearrangements about 87% or about 30% of the time. Some segments of the V type, notably TRBV6-2 and TRBV6-3, were excluded as indistinguishable. TCR beta sequences reportedly predicted most subjects' HLA-A and HLA-B alleles accurately.

The chain recombines TRBV11-2 with TRBJ2-5; 13 nucleotides align to TRBD2. Sequencing was performed on PBMCs. The receptor comes from a woman between 40 and 55 years old in good health and CMV-seropositive. The CDR3 sequence: CASGRGLAGLETQYF. CDR3 DNA sequence: TGTGCCAGCGGAAGGGGACTAGCGGGGCTAGAGACCCAGTACTTC.